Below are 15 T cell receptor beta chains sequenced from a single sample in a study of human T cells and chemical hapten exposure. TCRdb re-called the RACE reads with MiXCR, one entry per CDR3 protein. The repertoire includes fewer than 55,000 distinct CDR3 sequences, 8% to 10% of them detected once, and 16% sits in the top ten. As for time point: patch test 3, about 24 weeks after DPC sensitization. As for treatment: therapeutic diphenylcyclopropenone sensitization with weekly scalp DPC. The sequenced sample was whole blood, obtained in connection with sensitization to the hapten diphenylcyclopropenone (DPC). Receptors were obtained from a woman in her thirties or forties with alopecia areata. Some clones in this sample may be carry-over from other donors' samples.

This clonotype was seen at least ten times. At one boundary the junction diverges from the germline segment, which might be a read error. Here the CDR3 DNA reads TGTGCCAGCAGCTTAGTCGCGGGGGTCGTCGCCTTC. Its translation is CASSLVAGVVAF. This chain joins TRBV7-9 and TRBJ1-2, with D tentatively TRBD1 (5 bases). Germline assignment: CDR1 SEHNR and CDR2 FQNEAQ (reference sequence). This CDR3 is 12 amino acids long.

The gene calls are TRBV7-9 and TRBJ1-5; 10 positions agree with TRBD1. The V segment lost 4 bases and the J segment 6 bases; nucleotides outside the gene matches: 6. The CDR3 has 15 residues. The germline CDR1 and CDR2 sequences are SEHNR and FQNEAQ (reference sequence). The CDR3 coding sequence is TGTGCCAGCAGCTCCGCCGGGACAGGGGTTCAGCCCCAGCATTTT. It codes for CASSSAGTGVQPQHF. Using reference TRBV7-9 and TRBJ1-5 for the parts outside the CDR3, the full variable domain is DTGVSQNPRHKITKRGQNVTFRCDPISEHNRLYWYRQTLGQGPEFLTYFQNEAQLEKSRLLSDRFSAERPKGSFSTLEIQRTEQGDSAMYLCASSSAGTGVQPQHFGDGTRLSIL.

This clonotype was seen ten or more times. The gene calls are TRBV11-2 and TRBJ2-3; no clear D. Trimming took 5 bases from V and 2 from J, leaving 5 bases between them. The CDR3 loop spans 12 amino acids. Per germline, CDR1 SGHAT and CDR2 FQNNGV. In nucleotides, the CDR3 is TGTGCCAGCAGCCAGTCCACAGATACGCAGTATTTT. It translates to CASSQSTDTQYF.

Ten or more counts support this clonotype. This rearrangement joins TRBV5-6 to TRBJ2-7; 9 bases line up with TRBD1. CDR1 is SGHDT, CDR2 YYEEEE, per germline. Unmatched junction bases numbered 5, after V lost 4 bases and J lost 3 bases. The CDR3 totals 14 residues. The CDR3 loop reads CASSPGTGLYEQYF. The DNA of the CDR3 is TGTGCCAGCAGCCCCGGGACAGGGCTCTACGAGCAGTACTTC.

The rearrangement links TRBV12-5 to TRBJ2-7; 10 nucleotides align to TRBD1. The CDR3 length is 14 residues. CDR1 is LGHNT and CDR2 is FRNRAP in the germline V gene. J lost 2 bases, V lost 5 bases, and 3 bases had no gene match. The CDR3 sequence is CASGPGTGAYEQYF. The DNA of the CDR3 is TGTGCTAGTGGTCCCGGGACAGGGGCCTACGAGCAGTACTTC.

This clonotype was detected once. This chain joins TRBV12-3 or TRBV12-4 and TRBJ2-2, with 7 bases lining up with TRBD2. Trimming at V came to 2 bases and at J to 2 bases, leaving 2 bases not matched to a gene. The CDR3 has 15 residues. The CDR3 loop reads CASSLTSANTGELFF. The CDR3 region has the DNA TGTGCCAGCAGTTTAACTAGCGCAAACACCGGGGAGCTGTTTTTT.

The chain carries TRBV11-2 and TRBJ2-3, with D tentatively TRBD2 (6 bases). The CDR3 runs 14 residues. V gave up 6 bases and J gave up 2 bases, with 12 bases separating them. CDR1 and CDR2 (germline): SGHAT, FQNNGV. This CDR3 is CASRSLASTDTQYF. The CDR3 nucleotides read TGTGCCAGCAGGTCTCTAGCGTCCACAGATACGCAGTATTTT.

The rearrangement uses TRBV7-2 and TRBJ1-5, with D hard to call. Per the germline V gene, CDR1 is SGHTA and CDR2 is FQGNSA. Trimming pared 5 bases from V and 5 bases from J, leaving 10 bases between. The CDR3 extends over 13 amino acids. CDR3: CASSRSQDQPQHF. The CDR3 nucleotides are TGTGCCAGCAGCCGGTCCCAGGATCAGCCCCAGCATTTT.

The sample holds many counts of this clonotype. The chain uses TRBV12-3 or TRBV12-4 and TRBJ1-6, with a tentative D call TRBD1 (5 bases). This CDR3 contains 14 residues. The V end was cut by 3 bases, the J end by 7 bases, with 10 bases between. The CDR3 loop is CASSFQGGNSPLHF. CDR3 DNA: TGTGCCAGCAGTTTTCAGGGTGGCAATTCACCCCTCCACTTT.

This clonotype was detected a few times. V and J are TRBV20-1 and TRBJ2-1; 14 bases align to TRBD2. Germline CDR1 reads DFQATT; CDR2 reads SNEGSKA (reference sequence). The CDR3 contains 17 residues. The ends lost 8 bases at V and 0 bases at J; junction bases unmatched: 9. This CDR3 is CSIAGTSGGGSYNEQFF. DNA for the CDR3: TGCAGTATCGCCGGGACTAGCGGGGGAGGCTCCTACAATGAGCAGTTCTTC.

CDR3 sequence: CASRLELIDTQYF. The CDR3 DNA follows: TGCGCCAGCAGGCTCGAACTTATAGATACGCAGTATTTT. The chain links TRBV5-1 to TRBJ2-3; D uncertain. The CDR3 length is 13 residues. Trimming removed 5 bases from V and 5 bases from J, with 12 bases in between. Germline lookup yields CDR1 SGHRS and CDR2 YFSETQ.

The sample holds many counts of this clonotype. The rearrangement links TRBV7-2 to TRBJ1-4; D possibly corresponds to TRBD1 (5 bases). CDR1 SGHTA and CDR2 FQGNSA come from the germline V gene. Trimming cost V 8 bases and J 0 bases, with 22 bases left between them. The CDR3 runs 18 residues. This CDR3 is CASSLKRQGPSTNEKLFF. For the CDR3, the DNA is TGTGCCAGCTCTTTGAAGCGTCAGGGCCCCTCAACTAATGAAAAACTGTTTTTT.

Here the CDR3 DNA reads TGTGCCAGCAGTTTTCACAGGGTTAATGAGCAGTTCTTC. Protein: CASSFHRVNEQFF. The V gene is TRBV28, the J gene TRBJ2-1; D perhaps matches TRBD1 (6 bases). The CDR3 is 13 residues long. Germline CDR1 reads MDHEN; CDR2 reads SYDVKM. Trimming removed 3 bases from V and 7 bases from J, with 10 bases in between.

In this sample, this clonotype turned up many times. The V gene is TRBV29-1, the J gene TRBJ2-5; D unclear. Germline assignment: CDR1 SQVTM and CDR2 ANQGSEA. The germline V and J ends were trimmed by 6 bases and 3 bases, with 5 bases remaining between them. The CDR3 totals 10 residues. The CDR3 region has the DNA TGCAGCGTGGGCGAAGAGACCCAGTACTTC. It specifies CSVGEETQYF.

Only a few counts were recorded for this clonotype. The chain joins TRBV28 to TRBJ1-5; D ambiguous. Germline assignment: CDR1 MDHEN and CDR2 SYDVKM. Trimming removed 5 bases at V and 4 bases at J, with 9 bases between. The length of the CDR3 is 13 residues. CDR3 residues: CASSREGNQPQHF. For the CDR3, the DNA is TGTGCCAGCAGTCGCGAGGGAAATCAGCCCCAGCATTTT.